Each of the 15 T cell receptor beta chains below was sequenced from the same sample in a study of T-cell reconstitution after alpha-beta-depleted transplantation in children. It was with unique molecular identifiers that the TCRbeta library was prepared. TCRdb called the PCR reads again in MiXCR, with one record for every CDR3 protein. The repertoire includes under 300,000 distinct CDR3 sequences, about 9.6% of them detected once, and less than 6% sits in the top ten. Sequenced here: PBMCs from the stem cell graft donor, sampled from the stem cell graft. The receptors were sampled from a human donor who donated a stem cell graft to a child with SCID.

V usage is TRBV20-1 and J usage is TRBJ2-2, with a weak D call TRBD1 (5 bases). Trimming stripped 3 bases from V and 3 bases from J, with 11 bases between. Germline loops: CDR1 DFQATT, CDR2 SNEGSKA (reference sequence). CDR3 size: 14 residues. This chain's CDR3 is CSARAGWDTGELFF. As DNA, the CDR3 is TGCAGTGCTAGGGCAGGGTGGGACACCGGGGAGCTGTTTTTT.

The chain uses TRBV7-2 and TRBJ2-3; 7 bases are shared with TRBD2. The CDR3 runs 15 residues. The V gene's germline CDR1 is SGHTA and CDR2 FQGNSA. The V segment lost 3 bases and the J segment 2 bases; nucleotides outside the gene matches: 5. For the CDR3, the DNA is TGTGCCAGCAGCTTGGTCGGGGGGTTCACAGATACGCAGTATTTT. Protein sequence: CASSLVGGFTDTQYF. The entire variable domain, with the rest obtained from reference TRBV7-2 and TRBJ2-3, is as follows: GAGVSQSPSNKVTEKGKDVELRCDPISGHTALYWYRQSLGQGLEFLIYFQGNSAPDKSGLPSDRFSAERTGGSVSTLTIQRTQQEDSAVYLCASSLVGGFTDTQYFGPGTRLTVL.

This clonotype was seen ten or more times. The gene calls are TRBV20-1 and TRBJ1-1, with D tentatively TRBD1 (5 bases). V lost 1 base to trimming and J lost 1 base, with 10 bases between them. Germline V lookup: CDR1 DFQATT, CDR2 SNEGSKA (reference sequence). There are 14 residues in the CDR3. The CDR3 bases are TGCAGTGCTAGAGGTCCGAGGGGGAACACTGAAGCTTTCTTT. Its protein is CSARGPRGNTEAFF.

As to this clonotype: A junction end diverges from the germline sequence, so it may reflect a read error. The chain has TRBV13 and TRBJ1-5; D is unclear. The CDR3 runs to 14 residues. The V gene's germline CDR1 is PRHDT and CDR2 FYEKMQ (reference sequence). Written as DNA, the CDR3 is TGTGCCTGCAGCTTACATGGGTTCGATCAGCCCCAGCATTTT. Protein product: CACSLHGFDQPQHF.

This clonotype was seen at least ten times. This chain links TRBV11-2 with TRBJ2-7; 9 bases line up with TRBD1. This CDR3 comprises 15 residues. Unmatched junction bases numbered 6, after V lost 5 bases and J lost 1 base. Germline V CDR1 and CDR2: SGHAT, FQNNGV. The CDR3 DNA follows: TGTGCCAGCAGCCTCGTCGGACAGGGGTCCTACGAGCAGTACTTC. As protein: CASSLVGQGSYEQYF.

The CDR3 here is CASSPDSKETEAFF. In nucleotides, the CDR3 is TGTGCCAGCAGTCCGGACAGTAAGGAAACTGAAGCTTTCTTT. This sequence joins TRBV12-3 or TRBV12-4 and TRBJ1-1, with D possibly TRBD1 on 6 matching bases. The CDR3 totals 14 residues. With 5 bases removed from V and 5 bases from J, the gap between germline ends came to 15 bases.

This clonotype was seen a few times. This chain joins TRBV2 and TRBJ2-5; no firm D call. Germline V gene sequence: CDR1 SNHLY, CDR2 FYNNEI. V dropped 9 bases and J dropped 0 bases, with 14 bases sitting between them. This CDR3 contains 14 residues. This chain's CDR3 is CASHKNRNQETQYF. In DNA, the CDR3 is TGTGCCAGTCACAAAAACAGAAACCAAGAGACCCAGTACTTC.

At least ten counts were recorded for this clonotype. The chain is built from TRBV5-1 and TRBJ2-7; D call uncertain. Trimming took off 0 bases at V and 2 bases at J, with 12 bases between the two ends. Per germline, CDR1 SGHRS and CDR2 YFSETQ. This CDR3 has 15 amino acids. The CDR3 sequence is CASSLDPNFPYEQYF. In DNA form, the CDR3 reads TGCGCCAGCAGCTTGGATCCGAACTTCCCCTACGAGCAGTACTTC.

The table lists this clonotype with many counts. The rearrangement joins TRBV18 to TRBJ1-6; weak D call: TRBD1 (6 bases). Trimming pared 6 bases from V and 6 bases from J, leaving 15 bases between. The CDR3 covers 15 residues. CDR1 KGHSH and CDR2 LQKENI come from the germline V gene. This chain's CDR3 is CASSAGARGNSPLHF. The CDR3 DNA sequence: TGTGCCAGCTCTGCAGGGGCTAGGGGTAATTCACCCCTCCACTTT.

This clonotype occurred many times. The rearrangement uses TRBV25-1 and TRBJ2-2; D possibly corresponds to TRBD1 (6 bases). This CDR3 spans 14 amino acids. V lost 3 bases and J lost 8, with 13 bases in between. CDR1 and CDR2 from the germline V gene are MGHDK and SYGVNS. CDR3: CASSEPGDLGELFF. Written as DNA, the CDR3 is TGTGCCAGCAGTGAGCCAGGGGATCTTGGGGAGCTGTTTTTT.

A few counts support this clonotype. The CDR3 spells CSAKHGLAGGLSSYEQYF. CDR3 bases: TGCAGTGCTAAACACGGACTAGCGGGGGGCCTAAGCTCCTACGAGCAGTACTTC. The chain combines TRBV20-1 with TRBJ2-7, with 14 bases that match TRBD2. The CDR3 has 18 amino acids. The V gene's germline CDR1 is DFQATT and CDR2 SNEGSKA (reference sequence). Trimming cost V 4 bases and J 0 bases; bases outside gene matches: 11.

This clonotype was seen ten or more times. The gene calls are TRBV12-3 or TRBV12-4 and TRBJ1-2, with 7 bases that match TRBD1. V trimming: 5 bases; J trimming: 8 bases; junction bases outside the gene matches: 5. The CDR3 runs 12 residues. This CDR3 is CASSTGDRGYTF. CDR3 bases: TGTGCCAGCAGTACCGGGGACAGAGGCTACACCTTC.

This clonotype was recorded at least ten times. V gene TRBV5-5 combines with J gene TRBJ1-1; no definite D call. The CDR3 sequence is 12 residues long. Trimming shortened V by 6 bases and J by 11 bases, and 17 bases separated the two germline ends. Germline V lookup: CDR1 SGHKS, CDR2 YYEKEE (reference sequence). The CDR3 DNA follows: TGTGCCAGCACCGGTCTTGCGGGGATGGCTTTCTTT. Its protein is CASTGLAGMAFF.

This clonotype has ten or more counts. The chain employs TRBV4-3 and TRBJ2-6, with D perhaps TRBD1 (5 bases). The CDR3 has 16 amino acids. Germline CDR1 LGHNA, CDR2 YSLEER. The ends were cut back, 4 bases at V and 0 bases at J, with 10 bases in the middle. The DNA of the CDR3 is TGCGCCAGCAGCCGCGGACATAGCTCTGGGGCCAACGTCCTGACTTTC. It translates to CASSRGHSSGANVLTF.

In this sample, this clonotype turned up many times. The chain joins TRBV7-3 to TRBJ2-5; the match to TRBD1 covers 7 bases. The ends lost 4 bases at V and 1 base at J; junction bases unmatched: 3. The germline V gene encodes CDR1 SGHTA and CDR2 FQGTGA. This CDR3 spans 14 amino acids. CDR3 in amino acids: CASSSTGIQETQYF. In DNA form, the CDR3 reads TGTGCCAGCAGCTCGACAGGGATCCAAGAGACCCAGTACTTC.